A single sample gave rise to the 26 T cell receptor beta chains below, sequenced in a study of beta chain features in type 1 diabetes. The study reverse transcribed the entire isolated RNA, so it sequenced expressed TCRB transcripts. Assay: immunoSEQ multiplex PCR; the TCRdb copy retains only in-frame clones and omits some. The data hold about 410,000 clones, with approximately 15% observed a single time. Sequenced: naive CD4+ T cells from blood. These TCRs come from a man aged 30 to 45 in good health.

The CDR3 DNA sequence: TGTGCCTGGAGTTTCGGCTACGAGCAGTACGTC. It codes for CAWSFGYEQYV. V is TRBV30 and J is TRBJ2-7; D remains unclear. Trimming pared 2 bases from V and 3 bases from J, leaving 5 bases between. Germline V gene data show CDR1 as GTSNPN and CDR2 as SVGIG (reference sequence). The CDR3 totals 11 residues.

The J gene is TRBJ2-7, the V gene TRBV7-2; 9 bases are shared with TRBD2. Germline-derived CDR1 and CDR2 are SGHTA and FQGNSA. This CDR3 region has 15 residues. Losses at the gene ends were 5 bases for V and 4 bases for J; bases not matched to a gene: 9. CDR3 DNA: TGTGCCAGCAGCGGACAGAGCGGGGGGCCTTACGAGCAGTACTTC. Protein sequence: CASSGQSGGPYEQYF.

The chain recombines TRBV6-5 with TRBJ2-6, with a tentative D call TRBD2 (5 bases). V lost 8 bases to trimming and J lost 3 bases, with 14 bases between them. The CDR3 contains 15 residues. Germline V gene sequence: CDR1 MNHEY, CDR2 SVGAGI. CDR3 DNA: TGTGCCAGCGCGGACGGGGTTTATGGGGCCAACGTCCTGACTTTC. Translating it yields CASADGVYGANVLTF.

The rearrangement links TRBV5-4 to TRBJ2-5; D not resolved. CDR1 is SGHNT and CDR2 is YYREEE in the germline V gene (reference sequence). The CDR3 covers 14 residues. V was trimmed by 4 bases and J by 0 bases, leaving 10 bases between them. The CDR3 loop is CASSNRSYQETQYF. The CDR3 nucleotides are TGTGCCAGCAGCAATAGATCGTACCAAGAGACCCAGTACTTC. The full variable domain, in which reference TRBV5-4 and TRBJ2-5 provide the parts outside the CDR3, is ETGVTQSPTHLIKTRGQQVTLRCSSQSGHNTVSWYQQALGQGPQFIFQYYREEENGRGNFPPRFSGLQFPNYSSELNVNALELDDSALYLCASSNRSYQETQYFGPGTRLLVL.

This clone has a handful of counts. The chain couples TRBV19 to TRBJ1-2; the D gene is possibly TRBD1 (5 bases). The CDR3 has 14 amino acids. Germline V lookup: CDR1 LNHDA, CDR2 SQIVND (reference sequence). Trimming took 7 bases from V and 0 from J, leaving 12 bases between them. The CDR3 is CASTPQGANYGYTF. In DNA form, the CDR3 reads TGTGCCAGTACCCCTCAGGGAGCTAACTATGGCTACACCTTC.

Details on this clone: This CDR3 is also generated by other DNA sequences in the sample. V usage is TRBV18 and J usage is TRBJ1-2; D gene unclear. Trimming removed 1 base from V and 2 bases from J, with 5 bases in between. CDR3 length: 13 residues. Per germline, CDR1 KGHSH and CDR2 LQKENI. The CDR3 DNA follows: TGTGCCAGCTCACCACAGGGAAACTATGGCTACACCTTC. Its protein product is CASSPQGNYGYTF.

In this sample, this clone turned up a few times. The V and J genes are TRBV19 and TRBJ2-3; D is ambiguous. The germline gives CDR1 LNHDA, CDR2 SQIVND (reference sequence). The CDR3 is made up of 11 amino acids. The V end was cut by 10 bases, the J end by 6 bases, with 11 bases between. The CDR3 bases are TGTGCCACCGTCAATGCGGATACGCAGTATTTT. This codes for CATVNADTQYF.

Only a few counts were recorded for this clone. V gene TRBV7-9 combines with J gene TRBJ2-3; 9 bases match TRBD1. The V segment lost 7 bases and the J segment 7 bases; nucleotides outside the gene matches: 15. CDR1 and CDR2 (germline): SEHNR, FQNEAQ (reference sequence). This CDR3 is built from 16 residues. CDR3 sequence: CASTPRSGQGGYTQYF. The CDR3 DNA reads as TGTGCCAGCACCCCGAGGTCGGGACAGGGCGGGTATACGCAGTATTTT. The full variable domain, completed using reference TRBV7-9 and TRBJ2-3, is DTGVSQNPRHKITKRGQNVTFRCDPISEHNRLYWYRQTLGQGPEFLTYFQNEAQLEKSRLLSDRFSAERPKGSFSTLEIQRTEQGDSAMYLCASTPRSGQGGYTQYFGPGTRLTVL.

This clone has a handful of counts. The chain combines TRBV7-2 with TRBJ2-5; D gene unclear. The germline CDR1 and CDR2 sequences are SGHTA and FQGNSA. V was clipped by 3 bases and J by 4 bases, with 9 bases between them. There are 13 residues in the CDR3. CDR3 in DNA: TGTGCCAGCAGCTTGGTGTCCTCAGAGACCCAGTACTTC. Its translation is CASSLVSSETQYF.

The chain employs TRBV7-9 and TRBJ2-7, with 7 positions matching TRBD1. Germline CDR1 reads SEHNR; CDR2 reads FQNEAQ (reference sequence). This CDR3 has 14 amino acids. Trimming at V came to 3 bases and at J to 2 bases, leaving 4 bases not matched to a gene. CDR3 residues: CASSFRDSPYEQYF. CDR3 bases: TGTGCCAGCAGCTTCCGGGACAGTCCCTACGAGCAGTACTTC.

The chain joins TRBV5-6 to TRBJ2-1; 9 positions match TRBD2. Unmatched junction bases numbered 15, after V lost 7 bases and J lost 7 bases. There are 16 residues in the CDR3. Germline CDR1 and CDR2: SGHDT and YYEEEE. The CDR3 nucleotides are TGTGCCAGCTACGGAAATAGCGGGAGTTTACGGAATGAGCAGTTCTTC. Encoded protein: CASYGNSGSLRNEQFF.

This CDR3 reads CASSYLAEQFF. CDR3 nucleotides: TGTGCCAGCAGTTACTTAGCAGAGCAGTTCTTC. The chain recombines TRBV6-5 with TRBJ2-1; D remains ambiguous. Trimming cost V 1 base and J 10 bases, with 5 bases left between them. This CDR3 has 11 residues. Germline CDR1 reads MNHEY; CDR2 reads SVGAGI.

V gene TRBV13 combines with J gene TRBJ2-7; tentatively, D is TRBD2 (6 bases). Germline values: CDR1 PRHDT, CDR2 FYEKMQ (reference sequence). The V and J ends lost 1 base and 3 bases respectively, with 7 bases between them. This CDR3 spans 13 amino acids. In DNA, the CDR3 is TGTGCCAGCAGCTTAGCGGGAGACTACGAGCAGTACGTC. Translating it yields CASSLAGDYEQYV.

The genes are TRBV5-6 and TRBJ2-2; a possible D gene is TRBD2 (6 bases). Germline V CDR1 and CDR2: SGHDT, YYEEEE. Trimming cost V 7 bases and J 2 bases, with 18 bases left between them. The CDR3 has 16 residues. In DNA, the CDR3 is TGTGCCAGCGGACGCAGGGACTGGGCTAACACCGGGGAGCTGTTTTTT. It is translated as CASGRRDWANTGELFF.

The chain uses TRBV5-4 and TRBJ2-1; 7 nucleotides match TRBD2. The CDR3 has 18 amino acids. CDR1 and CDR2 from the germline V gene are SGHNT and YYREEE (reference sequence). The V segment lost 0 bases and the J segment 2 bases; nucleotides outside the gene matches: 11. CDR3 sequence reads: CASSLARGSGYAYNEQFF. The CDR3 DNA follows: TGTGCCAGCAGCTTGGCGCGGGGTAGCGGGTACGCCTACAATGAGCAGTTCTTC.

This clone was observed a handful of times. This rearrangement joins TRBV18 to TRBJ2-1; D gene uncertain. This CDR3 has 16 residues. Deletions cut 3 bases from V and 8 bases from J, with 20 bases between. CDR1 and CDR2 (germline): KGHSH, LQKENI. CDR3 sequence (DNA): TGTGCCAGCTCACCGGCAGTCTCAGCCTCCGGCTATGAGCAGTTCTTC. It specifies CASSPAVSASGYEQFF.

The chain carries TRBV2 and TRBJ2-7; D is ambiguous. Germline V CDR1 and CDR2: SNHLY, FYNNEI. This CDR3 is built from 11 residues. V lost 7 bases, J lost 5 bases, and 9 bases lay in between. The CDR3 region is CASTKFDEQYF. The CDR3, as DNA: TGTGCCAGCACGAAGTTCGACGAGCAGTACTTC. The full variable domain, in which reference TRBV2 and TRBJ2-7 provide the parts outside the CDR3, is EPEVTQTPSHQVTQMGQEVILRCVPISNHLYFYWYRQILGQKVEFLVSFYNNEISEKSEIFDDQFSVERPDGSNFTLKIRSTKLEDSAMYFCASTKFDEQYFGPGTRLTVT.

This clone was recorded a few times. The chain combines TRBV4-3 with TRBJ2-7, with unresolved D. The V end was cut by 2 bases, the J end by 6 bases, with 11 bases between. The CDR3 loop spans 13 amino acids. The germline V gene encodes CDR1 LGHNA and CDR2 YSLEER. The CDR3 DNA sequence: TGCGCCAGCAGCCAAAGGAGTCATGGCGAGCAGTACTTC. Protein: CASSQRSHGEQYF.

V is TRBV28 and J is TRBJ2-1, with D maybe TRBD2 (6 bases). The V gene's germline CDR1 is MDHEN and CDR2 SYDVKM. With 6 bases removed from V and 10 bases from J, the gap between germline ends came to 19 bases. The CDR3 has 14 residues. The CDR3 DNA reads as TGTGCCAGCAGGCGGGGCCAAGCTAGGGTAGAGCAGTTCTTC. It codes for CASRRGQARVEQFF.

The CDR3: CASSYSGLETQYF. The CDR3 bases are TGTGCCAGCAGTTACTCAGGTTTGGAGACCCAGTACTTC. The V call is TRBV6-5, the J call TRBJ2-5, with D unclear. The CDR3 loop spans 13 amino acids. Germline V gene lookup returns CDR1 MNHEY and CDR2 SVGAGI. The V gene lost 0 bases and the J gene lost 5 bases, with 7 bases spanning the gap.

V gene TRBV15 combines with J gene TRBJ2-7; D unresolved. The CDR3 loop spans 12 amino acids. V was clipped by 3 bases and J by 2 bases, with 5 bases between them. Germline CDR1 LNHNV, CDR2 YYDKDF (reference sequence). The CDR3 coding sequence is TGTGCCACCAGCAGGGGCCCCTACGAGCAGTACTTC. It encodes CATSRGPYEQYF.

In its sample, this clone was seen a few times. The V gene is TRBV29-1, the J gene TRBJ2-5, with TRBD2 matching 14 bases. The trim removed 7 bases at V and 1 base at J, leaving 2 bases unmatched. The CDR3 loop spans 14 amino acids. Looked up from germline, CDR1 is SQVTM and CDR2 is ANQGSEA. The CDR3 loop is CSAGLAGVQETQYF. Written as DNA, the CDR3 is TGCAGCGCGGGACTAGCGGGGGTCCAAGAGACCCAGTACTTC.

The rearrangement uses TRBV6-1 and TRBJ2-3; D gene ambiguous. Germline V lookup: CDR1 MNHNS, CDR2 SASEGT. The V end was cut by 5 bases, the J end by 2 bases, with 5 bases between. The CDR3 runs 12 residues. The CDR3 sequence: CASSKSTDTQYF. The CDR3 coding sequence is TGTGCCAGCAGTAAATCCACAGATACGCAGTATTTT.

The chain joins TRBV7-2 to TRBJ2-5, with 12 bases fitting TRBD2. This CDR3 comprises 15 residues. V was clipped by 5 bases and J by 5 bases; unmatched bases: 6. Germline assignment: CDR1 SGHTA and CDR2 FQGNSA. The CDR3 coding sequence is TGTGCCAGCAGCGTACGACTAGCGGGAGAGGAGACCCAGTACTTC. Protein: CASSVRLAGEETQYF.

The chain uses TRBV19 and TRBJ2-1; D is undetermined. The germline gives CDR1 LNHDA, CDR2 SQIVND (reference sequence). Trimming removed 3 bases from V and 6 bases from J, with 9 bases in between. There are 13 residues in the CDR3. The CDR3 DNA reads as TGTGCCAGTAGTATCGGGTTGATCAATGAGCAGTTCTTC. Translated, it gives CASSIGLINEQFF.

The chain joins TRBV11-2 to TRBJ2-1; D uncertain. Deletions cut 0 bases from V and 7 bases from J, with 13 bases between. Germline lookup yields CDR1 SGHAT and CDR2 FQNNGV. The CDR3 has 15 residues. CDR3 sequence reads: CASSLDRFSKNEQFF. CDR3 nucleotides: TGTGCCAGCAGCTTAGATCGGTTCAGTAAGAATGAGCAGTTCTTC.